This TCR beta chain is drawn from a study of cytomegalovirus exposure and HLA in healthy donors. Study-level points and caveats: Productive rates of about 90% or about 30% were seen for most TCR beta V segments in an earlier analysis.

60 Vbeta and 13 Jbeta primers were used in PCR. Sequencing used immunoSEQ multiplex PCR; TCRdb keeps in-frame clones, though not all of them. Among about 130,000 clones, roughly four fifths were seen once, and the ten largest hold approximately 2.6%. The CDR3 has 13 residues. Deletions cut 3 bases from V and 4 bases from J, with 10 bases between. CDR1 and CDR2 from the germline V gene are SGHDT and YYEEEE. This clone turned up a few times. The antigen is undetermined. The sequence came from a boy aged 2-15 years in good health and CMV-seronegative. The rearrangement links TRBV5-6 to TRBJ1-1; D is possibly TRBD1 (6 bases). The sequencing input was PBMCs. The CDR3 protein is CASSWLGGTEAFF. The CDR3 bases are TGTGCCAGCAGCTGGCTAGGGGGCACTGAAGCTTTCTTT.